This is a list of T cell receptor beta chains from one sample in a study of blood T cell repertoires in COVID-19. Generated by immunoSEQ multiplex PCR, the TCRdb table keeps only in-frame clones and is missing some. The table records 250,000 to 300,000 clones, around four fifths of them present only once. The sequenced material came from peripheral blood. Every receptor here comes from a man aged 55 to 70 who had recovered from COVID-19. Each CDR3 is given with its conserved first and last residue. A D gene is named only where the DNA matches it firmly. Some rows have no size entry. The others give once, few or many, or a class for an expanded clone.

j_gene	len	abundance	v_gene	d_gene	CDR3aa	CDR3nt
TRBJ1-2	13	once	TRBV2	.	CASKAGALYGYTF	TGTGCCAGCAAGGCGGGGGCTCTCTATGGCTACACCTTC
TRBJ1-5	15	once	TRBV7-2	.	CASSLLFNSNQPQHF	TGTGCCAGCAGCCTCCTCTTTAATAGCAATCAGCCCCAGCATTTT
TRBJ1-1	14	.	TRBV6-5	TRBD1	CASRQGYLNTEAFF	TGTGCCAGCAGACAGGGGTATCTGAACACTGAAGCTTTCTTT
TRBJ2-5	13	.	TRBV29-1	TRBD2	CSSGGAFQETQYF	TGCAGTAGCGGGGGGGCCTTCCAAGAGACCCAGTACTTC
TRBJ2-2	15	.	TRBV6-6	TRBD1	CASSFRDRATGELFF	TGTGCCAGCAGTTTCCGGGACAGGGCTACCGGGGAGCTGTTTTTT
TRBJ2-5	13	once	TRBV6-4	.	CASSDGPQQTQYF	TGTGCCAGCAGTGACGGTCCACAACAGACCCAGTACTTC
TRBJ2-7	17	.	TRBV7-6	TRBD2	CASSLSGTSGSGGEQYF	TGTGCCAGCAGCTTATCTGGGACTAGCGGGTCCGGGGGCGAGCAGTACTTC
TRBJ2-7	19	.	TRBV3-1/TRBV3-2	TRBD2	CASSPLGLAGPDGGYEQYF	TGTGCCAGCAGCCCCCTCGGGCTAGCGGGTCCGGACGGGGGCTACGAGCAGTACTTC
TRBJ2-7	13	.	TRBV29-1	.	CSVGGTDSYEQYF	TGCAGCGTTGGGGGGACTGACTCCTACGAGCAGTACTTC
TRBJ2-6	16	.	TRBV9	.	CASSVDDRVGANVLTF	TGTGCCAGCAGCGTAGACGACAGAGTTGGGGCCAACGTCCTGACTTTC
TRBJ1-2	14	.	TRBV11-2	.	CASSFHRSFYGYTF	TGTGCCAGCAGCTTTCACAGGAGCTTCTATGGCTACACCTTC
TRBJ2-1	16	.	TRBV11-2	TRBD1	CASSLAAGTGVHEQFF	TGTGCCAGCAGCTTAGCAGCCGGGACAGGGGTCCATGAGCAGTTCTTC
TRBJ2-7	16	.	TRBV4-1	.	CASSHLEDFLRGEQYF	TGCGCCAGCAGCCATCTGGAGGACTTCCTACGGGGCGAGCAGTACTTC
TRBJ2-1	18	.	TRBV9	TRBD2	CASSVTPAPSGRDNEQFF	TGTGCCAGCAGCGTAACCCCTGCCCCTAGCGGGAGGGACAATGAGCAGTTCTTC
TRBJ2-7	14	.	TRBV5-1	TRBD2	CASSTGAGGYEQYF	TGCGCCAGCAGCACGGGGGCGGGAGGGTACGAGCAGTACTTC
TRBJ1-2	14	once	TRBV7-9	.	CASSLEIDRIGYTF	TGTGCCAGCAGCTTAGAAATTGACAGGATCGGCTACACCTTC
TRBJ2-5	15	.	TRBV7-2	.	CASSFDRSWEETQYF	TGTGCCAGCAGCTTCGACAGGAGTTGGGAAGAGACCCAGTACTTC
TRBJ1-6	14	.	TRBV25-1	.	CASSESAYNSPLHF	TGTGCCAGCAGTGAATCCGCCTATAATTCACCCCTCCACTTT